Each of the 2 T cell receptor beta chains below was sequenced from the same sample in a study of cytomegalovirus exposure and HLA in healthy donors. 13 Jbeta primers and 60 Vbeta primers were used for the PCR. Some clones are missing from TCRdb's copy, which holds only in-frame ones; the method was immunoSEQ multiplex PCR. Its table records some 60,000 clones. Sequenced material: PBMCs. The origin of the receptors is a man aged 25-40 years in good health and CMV-seropositive.

CDR3 in DNA: TGTGCCAGCTCATCGGGGTCGAGCCGCGCCTACGAGCAGTACTTC. As protein: CASSSGSSRAYEQYF. This rearrangement joins TRBV6-1 to TRBJ2-7, with D perhaps TRBD2 (5 bases). Germline lookup yields CDR1 MNHNS and CDR2 SASEGT. This CDR3 contains 15 residues. The V end lost 8 bases, the J end lost 2 bases, and 19 bases lay between the germline ends.

The chain couples TRBV6-1 to TRBJ2-7; possible D gene TRBD1, 6 bases. V was trimmed by 4 bases and J by 6 bases, leaving 13 bases between them. The CDR3 runs 13 residues. The germline CDR1 and CDR2 sequences are MNHNS and SASEGT. CDR3 amino acids: CASSGGQLREQYF. Written as DNA, the CDR3 is TGTGCCAGCAGTGGGGGGCAACTACGCGAGCAGTACTTC.